This T cell receptor (beta chain) was sequenced during a study of blood T cell repertoires in COVID-19 (dated by TCRdb to 2018 to 2021). Regarding the study in general: The collaborator samples originated in the United States, Italy and Spain and spanned the acute and convalescent phases of COVID-19. The material from the prospective study consisted of cDNA or gDNA derived from T cells, B-cell-depleted T cells, or PBMCs. Subjects who had been exposed to COVID-19, were actively infected with it, or had recovered from it provided the deeply sampled blood TCRbeta repertoires that made up the dataset. The repertoires were released in a freely available public database meant as a resource for research on the immune response to SARS-CoV-2. The samples were drawn from the first 160 participants of the ongoing ImmuneRACE study and from under 1,500 subjects provided by 6 global collaborators. Nearly every sample came with metadata listing a de-identified subject ID, COVID-19 status, age in years and sex. HLA class I and class II types, where available, came from metadata supplied by the sample provider rather than from assay-based typing. General study outcomes and caveats: Clinical and demographic metadata were provided uncurated, with the amount varying by source and participant.

The germline V and J ends show losses of 3 bases and 6 bases respectively, and no gene match explains 3 bases of the junction. The CDR3 starts with the cysteine, ends with the phenylalanine, and has 15 residues. Just the 45-base CDR3 DNA is kept, in frame starting at base 1. Via the germline V gene (reference sequence), CDR1 is LNHDA and CDR2 SQIVND. This clone was found once. Its specific antigen is unknown. No base quality information exists; no much larger clone differs at one position. The immunoSEQ Assay, a bias-controlled multiplex PCR, was used to amplify TCRbeta CDR3 regions from genomic DNA. As for the original processing: Nucleated cell counts per sample were estimated from amplification of reference gene primers within the assay. To quantify the absolute abundance of each unique TCRbeta CDR3 rearrangement, sequence reads were collapsed and filtered. For each sample, productive Simpson clonality was calculated as the square root of Simpson's diversity index over productive rearrangements. TCRdb provides this immuneACCESS table in a form limited to in-frame rearrangements. Some clones are lacking; in checked studies, under half of them reflect an unresolved V gene, and why the rest are absent is not known. For V, J and clone size, that table is used; D and trimming come from the DNA. Here the sample has about 62,000 clones; 80% to 95% occur a single time. The ten largest clonotypes hold approximately 5% of the sample.

The collaborating institutions used their own protocols to collect whole blood in K2EDTA tubes. For TCRbeta analysis, collaborator samples were shipped as frozen whole blood, as isolated PBMCs, or as DNA extracted from either sample type. Sample: peripheral blood. In this chain, TRBV19 is recombined with TRBJ1-6; 9 bases in between match TRBD1. This receptor was taken from a human donor in a cohort sampled during active COVID-19. The CDR3 protein is CASSIRTGVNSPLHF. In nucleotide form, the sequence is TGTGCCAGTAGTATCCGGACAGGGGTTAATTCACCCCTCCACTTT.